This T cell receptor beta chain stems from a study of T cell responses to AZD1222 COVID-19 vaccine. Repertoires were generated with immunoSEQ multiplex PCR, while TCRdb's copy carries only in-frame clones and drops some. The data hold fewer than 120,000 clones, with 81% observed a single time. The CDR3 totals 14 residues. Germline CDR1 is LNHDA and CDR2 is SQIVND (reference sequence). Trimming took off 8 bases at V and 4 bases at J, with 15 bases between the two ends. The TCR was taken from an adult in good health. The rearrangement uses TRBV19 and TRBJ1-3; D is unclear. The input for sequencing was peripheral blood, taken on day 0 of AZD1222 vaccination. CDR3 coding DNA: TGTGCCAGTTCCGTTAGATCTCCCGGAAACACCATATATTTT. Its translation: CASSVRSPGNTIYF.